The 3 T cell receptor beta chains below were found in one sample sequenced in a study of blood T cell repertoires in COVID-19. The repertoire was sequenced with immunoSEQ multiplex PCR; TCRdb's copy has only in-frame clones and lacks some. The table includes approximately 90,000 clones, approximately 85% detected once. What was sequenced was peripheral blood. These TCRs come from a man in his 60s with acute or convalescent COVID-19.

The chain joins TRBV7-2 to TRBJ2-3; TRBD2 agrees at 11 bases. Losses at the gene ends were 2 bases for V and 6 bases for J; bases not matched to a gene: 1. There are 14 residues in the CDR3. The V gene's germline CDR1 is SGHTA and CDR2 FQGNSA. Written as DNA, the CDR3 is TGTGCCAGCAGCTTAACTAGCGGGGGTGATACGCAGTATTTT. It encodes CASSLTSGGDTQYF.

J is TRBJ2-5 and V is TRBV19; 10 bases are shared with TRBD1. V gave up 8 bases and J gave up 4 bases; unmatched junction bases: 4. Germline values: CDR1 LNHDA, CDR2 SQIVND (reference sequence). The CDR3 has 13 residues. The CDR3 nucleotides are TGTGCCAGTGCGGGGGACAGGGGAGAGACCCAGTACTTC. This codes for CASAGDRGETQYF.

The chain is built from TRBV11-2 and TRBJ1-4, with TRBD1 matching 7 bases. Germline V gives CDR1 SGHAT, CDR2 FQNNGV. V lost 3 bases and J lost 7; bases outside the gene matches: 5. The CDR3 sequence is 14 residues long. The chain's CDR3 is CASSLGQLGEKLFF. The CDR3 bases are TGTGCCAGCAGCTTGGGACAGCTAGGTGAAAAACTGTTTTTT.